Below are 17 T cell receptor beta chains sequenced from a single sample in a study of T cells in Graves' hyperthyroidism and ophthalmopathy. Amplification of TCR beta CDR3 regions used RNA as the template. The TCR CDR3 first-round RT-PCR relied on the HTBI primer set. MiXCR, applied by TCRdb to the multiplex PCR reads, yields one record per CDR3 protein. The table lists roughly 700,000 distinct CDR3 sequences, approximately 14% of them singletons. The sequencing input was blood. These receptors were collected from a woman between 18 and 29 years old with Graves' hyperthyroidism.

Regarding this clonotype: A much larger clonotype is one base distant, so this may be a read error. The chain has TRBV30 and TRBJ2-7; D could derive from TRBD1 or TRBD2 (6 bases each). Germline lookup yields CDR1 GTSNPN and CDR2 SVGIG (reference sequence). The CDR3 length is 13 residues. CDR3 nucleotides: TGTGCCTGGAGTGTGGGGGGCGTGGGCGAGCAGTGCTTC. It translates to CAWSVGGVGEQCF.

This clonotype was picked up many times. V usage is TRBV7-2 and J usage is TRBJ2-7, with 7 bases fitting TRBD2. The CDR3 has 16 residues. The germline V gene encodes CDR1 SGHTA and CDR2 FQGNSA. The V and J ends lost 1 base and 5 bases, in that order; junction bases with no gene match: 11. CDR3 coding DNA: TGTGCCAGCAGCTTAGTGTCAGCGGGAAGTTTTAACGAGCAGTACTTC. Translated, it gives CASSLVSAGSFNEQYF.

V usage is TRBV6-1 and J usage is TRBJ1-1, with a tentative D call TRBD1 (6 bases). CDR1 MNHNS and CDR2 SASEGT come from the germline V gene. V was clipped by 6 bases and J by 1 base, with 15 bases between them. The CDR3 runs to 15 residues. The CDR3 region is CASRGAGRENTEAFF. In DNA, the CDR3 is TGTGCCAGCAGGGGGGCGGGCAGAGAGAACACTGAAGCTTTCTTT.

This clonotype was seen a few times. The chain is built from TRBV3-1 and TRBJ1-1, with unresolved D. CDR3 size: 16 residues. V gave up 0 bases and J gave up 1 base, with 12 bases separating them. Germline V gene sequence: CDR1 LGHDT, CDR2 YNNKEL (reference sequence). The CDR3 region is CASSQDRGRPNTEAFF. DNA of the CDR3: TGTGCCAGCAGCCAAGACCGTGGACGACCGAACACTGAAGCTTTCTTT. Together with reference TRBV3-1 and TRBJ1-1, the CDR3 gives the full variable domain: DTAVSQTPKYLVTQMGNDKSIKCEQNLGHDTMYWYKQDSKKFLKIMFSYNNKELIINETVPNRFSPKSPDKAHLNLHINSLELGDSAVYFCASSQDRGRPNTEAFFGQGTRLTVV.

This clonotype was seen a handful of times. The chain carries TRBV27 and TRBJ1-4; 8 bases are a match to TRBD1. This CDR3 is 15 amino acids long. Germline lookup yields CDR1 MNHEY and CDR2 SMNVEV (reference sequence). Trimming removed 5 bases from V and 7 bases from J; junction bases left unmatched: 9. The CDR3 nucleotides are TGTGCCAGCAGTACCGCAGGGGGCCGGGGTGAAAAACTGTTTTTT. Translation: CASSTAGGRGEKLFF.

The CDR3 DNA follows: TGTGCCAGCAGTTTATTGAGCCCCTATGGCTACACCTTC. Its translation is CASSLLSPYGYTF. This chain connects TRBV28 to TRBJ1-2; D call uncertain. The germline CDR1 and CDR2 sequences are MDHEN and SYDVKM. This CDR3 is built from 13 residues. Between the trimmed V and J ends, which lost 1 base and 4 bases, there was a span of 7 bases.

In its sample, this clonotype was seen a few times. In nucleotides, the CDR3 is TGTGCCAGCAGCTTGGCAACATCCTATGGCTACACCTTC. It specifies CASSLATSYGYTF. This rearrangement joins TRBV5-5 to TRBJ1-2; D uncertain. Trimming stripped 0 bases from V and 4 bases from J, with 7 bases between. Germline V gives CDR1 SGHKS, CDR2 YYEKEE (reference sequence). The CDR3 is 13 residues long.

This clonotype was recorded at least ten times. The gene calls are TRBV20-1 and TRBJ2-1; D unclear. The CDR3 has 14 amino acids. Germline V gene sequence: CDR1 DFQATT, CDR2 SNEGSKA (reference sequence). The V end was cut by 6 bases, the J end by 6 bases, with 18 bases between. CDR3 protein: CSAKILRLGNEQFF. The CDR3 DNA reads as TGCAGTGCCAAGATCTTGAGACTGGGCAATGAGCAGTTCTTC.

The chain recombines TRBV4-1 with TRBJ2-3; TRBD2 agrees at 10 bases. The CDR3 runs 17 residues. The junction had 12 bases not matched to a gene; V was cut back by 3 bases and J by 6 bases. CDR1 and CDR2 (germline): MGHRA, YSYEKL. CDR3 nucleotide sequence: TGCGCCAGCAGCCATCCCACTAGCGGGATTAACCCCGATACGCAGTATTTT. Translated: CASSHPTSGINPDTQYF.

This clonotype was seen ten or more times. The chain joins TRBV6-1 to TRBJ2-7; TRBD2 agrees at 8 bases. The CDR3 totals 13 residues. Per germline, CDR1 MNHNS and CDR2 SASEGT. Trimming took 8 bases from V and 5 from J; bases not matched to a gene: 8. The CDR3 DNA sequence: TGTGCCAGCTCGCCGGGAGGGGTACACGAGCAGTACTTC. This gives the protein CASSPGGVHEQYF.

In its sample, this clonotype was seen many times. The chain has TRBV5-1 and TRBJ2-1; possible D gene TRBD2, 6 bases. Trimming left V 2 bases short and J 2 bases short, with 11 bases between. This CDR3 is 15 amino acids long. From germline, CDR1 is SGHRS and CDR2 YFSETQ. The CDR3 protein is CASSLKRVPYNEQFF. The CDR3 DNA reads as TGCGCCAGCAGCTTAAAGCGGGTTCCCTACAATGAGCAGTTCTTC.

This chain connects TRBV29-1 to TRBJ2-2, with unresolved D. This CDR3 comprises 13 residues. Trimming removed 3 bases at V and 0 bases at J, with 5 bases between. CDR1 SQVTM and CDR2 ANQGSEA come from the germline V gene. The CDR3 nucleotides read TGCAGCGTTGACCGGGCGAACACCGGGGAGCTGTTTTTT. Encoded protein: CSVDRANTGELFF.

This clonotype appeared many times. This chain joins TRBV28 and TRBJ1-1, with D perhaps matching TRBD1 (5 bases). Germline CDR1 is MDHEN and CDR2 is SYDVKM. The length of the CDR3 is 14 residues. Trimming took off 3 bases at V and 4 bases at J, with 12 bases between the two ends. The chain's CDR3 is CASSLGGSSTEAFF. The DNA of the CDR3 is TGTGCCAGCAGTTTGGGGGGGTCGAGCACTGAAGCTTTCTTT.

At least ten counts were recorded for this clonotype. This chain connects TRBV6-2 or TRBV6-3 to TRBJ1-5; the D gene is possibly TRBD1 (5 bases). CDR3 length: 15 amino acids. V was shortened by 8 bases and J by 2 bases, with 16 bases between the two germline ends. CDR1 MNHEY and CDR2 SVGEGT come from the germline V gene. The CDR3 sequence: CASVGQGSGNQPQHF. The CDR3 DNA is TGTGCCAGCGTGGGGCAGGGCTCGGGCAATCAGCCCCAGCATTTT.

This clonotype occurred many times. The V and J genes are TRBV10-3 and TRBJ2-7; D possibly corresponds to TRBD2 (5 bases). Per the germline V gene, CDR1 is ENHRY and CDR2 is SYGVKD. Trimming pared 0 bases from V and 1 base from J, leaving 10 bases between. CDR3 length equals 15 residues. The CDR3 nucleotides are TGTGCCATCAGTGAGTCTAGCGTGCGGTCCTACGAGCAGTACTTC. The encoded protein is CAISESSVRSYEQYF.

Only a few counts were recorded for this clonotype. V gene TRBV29-1 combines with J gene TRBJ1-2; 9 nucleotides line up with TRBD1. Germline-derived CDR1 and CDR2 are SQVTM and ANQGSEA. The junction had 17 bases not matched to a gene; V was cut back by 6 bases and J by 12 bases. The CDR3 has 14 residues. The CDR3, as DNA: TGCAGCGTCTCAGGACAGGGGTCCTCTTTGGTTAACACCTTC. Translating gives CSVSGQGSSLVNTF.

This clonotype has at least ten counts. The rearrangement links TRBV7-2 to TRBJ2-7; TRBD2 matches at 8 bases. V lost 5 bases to trimming and J lost 6 bases; unmatched junction nucleotides: 9. Germline CDR1 reads SGHTA; CDR2 reads FQGNSA. CDR3 size: 14 residues. CDR3 amino acids: CASSEGLGLREQYF. CDR3 bases: TGTGCCAGCAGCGAGGGACTAGGACTTCGCGAGCAGTACTTC.